The sequence of this T cell receptor beta chain was determined in a study of long-term antiretroviral therapy in people with HIV. Trimming took off 0 bases at V and 4 bases at J, with 12 bases between the two ends. The CDR3 sequence is 15 residues long. The germline V gene has CDR1 LNHDA and CDR2 SQIVND (reference sequence). Run at survey level, the immunoSEQ assay was version v3.0. Clones were read by immunoSEQ multiplex PCR, and TCRdb kept only the in-frame ones, dropping some. Found here are 20,000 to 30,000 clones, roughly 87% of them singletons; the top ten hold roughly a quarter. Donors each had at least one pre-ART PBMC sample and at least two post-ART ones.

The receptor was derived from a man aged 50 to 59 with HIV. Material: unsorted PBMCs, obtained 0.4 years after starting antiretroviral therapy. The chain couples TRBV19 to TRBJ1-2; D unclear. The CDR3 sequence: CASSIDLGRIYGYTF. The CDR3 region has the DNA TGTGCCAGTAGTATAGATCTAGGGCGGATCTATGGCTACACCTTC. The whole variable domain, filled in from reference TRBV19 and TRBJ1-2, reads DGGITQSPKYLFRKEGQNVTLSCEQNLNHDAMYWYRQDPGQGLRLIYYSQIVNDFQKGDIAEGYSVSREKKESFPLTVTSAQKNPTAFYLCASSIDLGRIYGYTFGSGTRLTVV.